A single sample gave rise to the 29 T cell receptor beta chains below, sequenced in a study of regulatory T cells in long-lasting Graves disease. To make TCR beta libraries, researchers used iRepertoire HTBI primers and Arm-PCR of CDR3 regions. TCRdb processed the multiplex PCR reads anew with MiXCR; each CDR3 protein has one entry. Found here are around 500,000 distinct CDR3 sequences, less than 15% of them singletons; the top ten hold 8% to 10%. Sample time point: newly diagnosed GD, antithyroid drugs for less than 3 months. Preparation of the TCR library used RNA extracted from PBMCs. These data were also filed under a second study, of T cells in Graves' hyperthyroidism and ophthalmopathy.

This sample comprised peripheral blood mononuclear cells (PBMCs), obtained at new diagnosis, from a patient treated with antithyroid drugs. All receptors derive from a young man with Graves disease.

This clonotype was found a few times. V gene TRBV18 combines with J gene TRBJ1-1; D is perhaps TRBD1 (6 bases). CDR1 is KGHSH, CDR2 LQKENI, per germline. This CDR3 has 14 residues. Trimming left V 5 bases short and J 0 bases short, with 10 bases between. The CDR3 nucleotides read TGTGCCAGCTCATACGGGACACTGAACACTGAAGCTTTCTTT. Translating it yields CASSYGTLNTEAFF.

In this sample, this clonotype turned up many times. The V gene is TRBV20-1, the J gene TRBJ1-1, with unresolved D. This CDR3 contains 10 residues. In germline, CDR1 is DFQATT, CDR2 SNEGSKA (reference sequence). CDR3 in DNA: TGCAGCGCAGCGAGGGATGAAGCTTTCTTT. Translation: CSAARDEAFF.

The CDR3 nucleotides are TGTGCCAGCAGCCAAGGGTACGGAGCGGGAGTCAATGAGCAGTTCTTC. Translated: CASSQGYGAGVNEQFF. V is TRBV4-2 and J is TRBJ2-1; 8 nucleotides line up with TRBD2. The CDR3 spans 16 residues. Trimming at V came to 1 base and at J to 6 bases, leaving 8 bases not matched to a gene. Germline values: CDR1 LGHNA, CDR2 YNFKEQ.

This clonotype has just a few counts. The J gene is TRBJ2-7, the V gene TRBV7-2; 10 bases are a match to TRBD2. Trimming took 1 base from V and 7 from J; bases not matched to a gene: 19. This CDR3 comprises 19 residues. In germline, CDR1 is SGHTA, CDR2 FQGNSA. The CDR3 sequence is CASSLEGSGRAMSLREQYF. DNA for the CDR3: TGTGCCAGCAGCTTAGAGGGAAGCGGGAGGGCCATGAGTCTCAGGGAGCAGTACTTC.

This clonotype was seen a few times. In nucleotides, the CDR3 is TGCGCCAGCAGCCAAGGGATACCTGTTAATTCACCCCTCCACTTT. Amino acids: CASSQGIPVNSPLHF. The V and J genes are TRBV4-1 and TRBJ1-6; no clear D gene. V lost 1 base to trimming and J lost 6 bases, with 10 bases between them. Germline V gene sequence: CDR1 MGHRA, CDR2 YSYEKL. CDR3 size: 15 residues.

This clonotype was counted a few times. This sequence joins TRBV5-4 and TRBJ2-3; TRBD2 aligns across 9 bases. In germline, CDR1 is SGHNT, CDR2 YYREEE (reference sequence). Trimming cost V 7 bases and J 6 bases; bases outside gene matches: 9. The CDR3 extends over 14 amino acids. CDR3 in amino acids: CASGAGGPFDTQYF. As DNA, the CDR3 is TGTGCCAGCGGTGCGGGAGGGCCGTTTGATACGCAGTATTTT.

The chain joins TRBV19 to TRBJ2-3; 10 bases line up with TRBD1. The CDR3 has 16 residues. The V gene end was trimmed by 7 bases and the J gene end by 2 bases; junction bases not matched to a gene: 9. Per germline, CDR1 LNHDA and CDR2 SQIVND (reference sequence). This CDR3 reads CASTPLGTGVTDTQYF. The CDR3 coding sequence is TGTGCCAGTACCCCTCTTGGGACAGGGGTCACAGATACGCAGTATTTT.

This clonotype was observed a few times. This rearrangement joins TRBV20-1 to TRBJ2-5; 9 bases line up with TRBD2. Germline CDR1 reads DFQATT; CDR2 reads SNEGSKA (reference sequence). The CDR3 spans 15 residues. Trimming took 0 bases from V and 3 from J; bases not matched to a gene: 5. Here the CDR3 reads CSARDFSGSEETQYF. The CDR3 nucleotides read TGCAGTGCTAGAGATTTTAGCGGGAGCGAAGAGACCCAGTACTTC.

The chain combines TRBV29-1 with TRBJ2-7, with D possibly matching TRBD2 (5 bases). The germline V gene encodes CDR1 SQVTM and CDR2 ANQGSEA. V was shortened by 2 bases and J by 1 base, with 9 bases between the two germline ends. This CDR3 spans 13 amino acids. The CDR3 loop is CSVELDLSYEQYF. CDR3 DNA sequence: TGCAGCGTTGAATTGGACTTATCCTACGAGCAGTACTTC.

This clonotype was counted many times. V is TRBV2 and J is TRBJ2-3, with 7 bases fitting TRBD2. With 8 bases clipped from V and 1 base from J, the junction kept 15 bases outside the gene matches. In germline, CDR1 is SNHLY, CDR2 FYNNEI. CDR3 length: 17 amino acids. The CDR3: CASSSPGGGPRTDTQYF. CDR3 DNA: TGTGCCAGCTCGAGCCCGGGGGGAGGGCCGCGCACAGATACGCAGTATTTT. The variable domain in full, with the rest retrieved from reference TRBV2 and TRBJ2-3, is EPEVTQTPSHQVTQMGQEVILRCVPISNHLYFYWYRQILGQKVEFLVSFYNNEISEKSEIFDDQFSVERPDGSNFTLKIRSTKLEDSAMYFCASSSPGGGPRTDTQYFGPGTRLTVL.

This clonotype was detected a few times. This rearrangement joins TRBV14 to TRBJ2-2; D is unclear. The CDR3 runs 14 residues. The V end was cut by 3 bases, the J end by 1 base, with 6 bases between. Germline V gene data show CDR1 as SGHDN and CDR2 as FVKESK. DNA for the CDR3: TGTGCCAGCAGCCATTACAGGAACACCGGGGAGCTGTTTTTT. Translating it yields CASSHYRNTGELFF.

This clonotype was observed a single time. This may arise from a read error, as a much more abundant clone is one base away. The J gene is TRBJ2-7, the V gene TRBV7-9; 11 bases map to TRBD2. Germline CDR1 is SEHNR and CDR2 is FQNEAQ (reference sequence). The J segment lost 7 bases and the V segment lost 5 bases, leaving 10 bases of the junction unmatched. CDR3 length: 15 residues. CDR3 sequence reads: CASSRLAGTLAEQYF. CDR3 DNA sequence: TGTGCCAGCAGCCGACTAGCGGGGACGCTGGCTGAGCAGTACTTC.

This clonotype was picked up a small number of times. This sequence joins TRBV5-1 and TRBJ2-3; 7 positions match TRBD1. Germline V gene sequence: CDR1 SGHRS, CDR2 YFSETQ. J lost 4 bases, V lost 2 bases, and 4 bases had no gene match. The CDR3 loop spans 14 amino acids. CDR3 coding DNA: TGCGCCAGCAGCTTCTACAGGGGTGCAGATACGCAGTATTTT. Encoded protein: CASSFYRGADTQYF.

There are many counts of this clonotype. This chain's CDR3 is CASSLTRLGPSDTQYF. As DNA, the CDR3 is TGTGCCAGCAGCTTAACGAGACTTGGGCCCTCAGATACGCAGTATTTT. The J gene is TRBJ2-3, the V gene TRBV7-3; D gene unclear. CDR3 size: 16 residues. Germline values: CDR1 SGHTA, CDR2 FQGTGA. V gave up 0 bases and J gave up 4 bases, with 14 bases separating them.

To note about this clonotype: A much larger clone differs from this one at a single base, so this may be a read error. The V and J genes are TRBV2 and TRBJ2-1; TRBD1 aligns across 9 bases. Germline values: CDR1 SNHLY, CDR2 FYNNEI. The CDR3 has 14 residues. CDR3 bases: TGTGCCTGCAGTGTATCGGACAGGGGTCAAGAGCAGTTCTTC. Amino acid sequence: CACSVSDRGQEQFF.

Many counts were recorded for this clonotype. The rearrangement uses TRBV5-1 and TRBJ2-1; TRBD2 might be the D (6 bases). The germline V gene has CDR1 SGHRS and CDR2 YFSETQ. CDR3 length: 14 amino acids. V gave up 1 base and J gave up 4 bases, with 9 bases separating them. This CDR3 is CASSLREPYNEQFF. Written as DNA, the CDR3 is TGCGCCAGCAGCTTGCGGGAGCCGTACAATGAGCAGTTCTTC. Using reference TRBV5-1 and TRBJ2-1 for the parts outside the CDR3, the full variable domain is KAGVTQTPRYLIKTRGQQVTLSCSPISGHRSVSWYQQTPGQGLQFLFEYFSETQRNKGNFPGRFSGRQFSNSRSEMNVSTLELGDSALYLCASSLREPYNEQFFGPGTRLTVL.

This clonotype was picked up many times. The CDR3 coding sequence is TGCGCCAGCAGCTTGGGGACAGGGAGGGCCTACAATGAGCAGTTCTTC. Its translation: CASSLGTGRAYNEQFF. The V and J genes are TRBV5-1 and TRBJ2-1, with a possible D match to TRBD1 (8 bases). Trimming removed 0 bases at V and 2 bases at J, with 12 bases between. This CDR3 has 16 residues. Per germline, CDR1 SGHRS and CDR2 YFSETQ.

This clonotype was observed at least ten times. The V and J genes are TRBV12-3 or TRBV12-4 and TRBJ1-1; no clear D gene. The CDR3 length is 13 residues. The V and J ends lost 3 bases and 1 base respectively, with 6 bases between them. Here the CDR3 reads CASSLMRNTEAFF. In DNA, the CDR3 is TGTGCCAGCAGTTTGATGAGGAACACTGAAGCTTTCTTT.

There are many counts of this clonotype. This chain links TRBV2 with TRBJ2-3; TRBD2 agrees at 14 bases. With 1 base clipped from V and 2 bases from J, the junction kept 2 bases outside the gene matches. Per the germline V gene, CDR1 is SNHLY and CDR2 is FYNNEI. The length of the CDR3 is 17 residues. Here the CDR3 DNA reads TGTGCCAGCAGTGAAGAGGGACTAGCGGGAGACACAGATACGCAGTATTTT. Translated: CASSEEGLAGDTDTQYF.

This clonotype appeared a few times. The rearrangement joins TRBV12-5 to TRBJ2-1; 7 bases map to TRBD2. Trimming cost V 3 bases and J 6 bases; bases outside gene matches: 8. The CDR3 is made up of 15 amino acids. Per germline, CDR1 LGHNT and CDR2 FRNRAP. The CDR3 here is CASGFPSSGLNEQFF. CDR3 nucleotides: TGTGCTAGTGGTTTCCCGTCTAGCGGACTCAATGAGCAGTTCTTC.

V usage is TRBV18 and J usage is TRBJ1-3, with 12 bases lining up with TRBD1. V dropped 2 bases and J dropped 8; count of bases not matched to a gene: 4. Germline values: CDR1 KGHSH, CDR2 LQKENI. This CDR3 has 15 amino acids. CDR3 amino acids: CASSPLGQGADTIYF. The CDR3 DNA sequence: TGTGCCAGCTCACCATTGGGACAGGGGGCCGACACCATATATTTT.

This clonotype came up many times. This rearrangement joins TRBV6-7 to TRBJ1-1; no definite D call. TRBV6-7 is known as an ORF, though its function is uncertain. The CDR3 contains 15 residues. The ends were cut back, 0 bases at V and 1 base at J, with 9 bases in the middle. The CDR3 sequence: CASSYSMAKNTEAFF. In nucleotides, the CDR3 is TGTGCCAGCAGTTACTCGATGGCTAAGAACACTGAAGCTTTCTTT.

This clonotype was detected many times. The chain uses TRBV27 and TRBJ2-7, with no clear D. Trimming removed 2 bases from V and 0 bases from J, with 8 bases in between. CDR1 and CDR2 from the germline V gene are MNHEY and SMNVEV (reference sequence). The CDR3 runs to 14 residues. CDR3 coding DNA: TGTGCCAGCAGTTTAACAGAAAACTCCTACGAGCAGTACTTC. Protein: CASSLTENSYEQYF.

J is TRBJ2-1 and V is TRBV7-2; D is undetermined. The CDR3 runs to 15 residues. Per germline, CDR1 SGHTA and CDR2 FQGNSA. Trimming removed 5 bases from V and 0 bases from J, with 11 bases in between. The CDR3 coding sequence is TGTGCCAGCAGCACCTGGCCGGTCTCCTACAATGAGCAGTTCTTC. Protein: CASSTWPVSYNEQFF.

This sequence joins TRBV11-2 and TRBJ1-4, with 8 bases that match TRBD1. The junction had 13 bases not matched to a gene; V was cut back by 5 bases and J by 5 bases. The CDR3 extends over 17 amino acids. Germline assignment: CDR1 SGHAT and CDR2 FQNNGV. CDR3 in DNA: TGTGCCAGCAGCACAAATATTATCCGGGACAGGAATGAAAAACTGTTTTTT. Protein product: CASSTNIIRDRNEKLFF.

The chain combines TRBV2 with TRBJ1-2; 8 nucleotides match TRBD1. Germline-derived CDR1 and CDR2 are SNHLY and FYNNEI. The CDR3 sequence is 13 residues long. V lost 8 bases and J lost 3; bases outside the gene matches: 5. As DNA, the CDR3 is TGTGCCAGCTCAGGGGGCCGGCACTATGGCTACACCTTC. Translation: CASSGGRHYGYTF.

In its sample, this clonotype was seen once. One end of the junction varies from germline; a read error may be responsible. The V and J genes are TRBV14 and TRBJ2-5; no firm D call. This CDR3 contains 13 residues. The V gene's germline CDR1 is SGHDN and CDR2 FVKESK. CDR3 bases: TGTGCCAGCGGCCAAGATTGGAAAGAGACCCAGTACTTC. This translates into CASGQDWKETQYF.

V usage is TRBV6-1 and J usage is TRBJ2-2; 7 nucleotides agree with TRBD1. This CDR3 has 16 residues. CDR1 is MNHNS and CDR2 is SASEGT in the germline V gene. V was pared by 6 bases and J by 3 bases, with 10 bases of the junction left unmatched. CDR3 DNA: TGTGCCAGCAGCAAATCCCCGACAGGGTACACCGGGGAGCTGTTTTTT. Amino acids: CASSKSPTGYTGELFF.

The chain carries TRBV4-1 and TRBJ2-1; TRBD1 or TRBD2 may be the D gene (5 bases each). Trimming cost V 1 base and J 4 bases, with 14 bases left between them. The CDR3 is 16 amino acids. Germline values: CDR1 MGHRA, CDR2 YSYEKL. The CDR3 nucleotides read TGCGCCAGCAGCCAAGTAAAAGGGACGGCTTACAATGAGCAGTTCTTC. Protein sequence: CASSQVKGTAYNEQFF.